This is a list of T cell receptor beta chains from one sample in a study of cytomegalovirus exposure and HLA in healthy donors. Sequenced by immunoSEQ multiplex PCR; TCRdb stores in-frame clones only, minus some. The repertoire has roughly 130,000 clones, 74% of them found once; the top ten carry less than 7%. The sequencing sample was made of PBMCs. All receptors derive from a woman between 50 and 59 years old in good health and CMV-seropositive. Each CDR3 is given with its conserved first and last residue. The order of the fields is V gene, J gene, CDR3 protein.

v_call: TRBV6-1
j_call: TRBJ2-5
cdr3_aa: CASSRDTVGKGTQYF

v_call: TRBV7-2
j_call: TRBJ2-1
cdr3_aa: CASSLQSQGRQFF

v_call: TRBV29-1
j_call: TRBJ1-1
cdr3_aa: CSVVDPGTEAFF

v_call: TRBV7-6
j_call: TRBJ2-7
cdr3_aa: CASSSQGGIDEQYF

v_call: TRBV4-3
j_call: TRBJ2-7
cdr3_aa: CASSQGSGAYEQYF

v_call: TRBV10-3
j_call: TRBJ1-5
cdr3_aa: CAFRGSPTNQPQHF

v_call: TRBV6-6
j_call: TRBJ1-3
cdr3_aa: CASSYPPQIEGNTIYF

v_call: TRBV10-3
j_call: TRBJ1-4
cdr3_aa: CAISEGNRGRSNEKLFF

v_call: TRBV2
j_call: TRBJ2-6
cdr3_aa: CARTLDRGSGANVLTF

v_call: TRBV7-2
j_call: TRBJ1-4
cdr3_aa: CASSYTARDNEKLFF

v_call: TRBV7-9
j_call: TRBJ2-5
cdr3_aa: CASSQYGETQYF

v_call: TRBV5-1
j_call: TRBJ2-3
cdr3_aa: CATRTDWPPDTQYF

v_call: TRBV6-5
j_call: TRBJ2-7
cdr3_aa: CASKSRQGVYEQYF

v_call: TRBV13
j_call: TRBJ2-7
cdr3_aa: CASSPGQGRYEQYF

v_call: TRBV11-2
j_call: TRBJ2-2
cdr3_aa: CASSLAPGWDRGYTGELFF

v_call: TRBV29-1
j_call: TRBJ2-2
cdr3_aa: CSVEVRAAGELFF

v_call: TRBV14
j_call: TRBJ1-1
cdr3_aa: CASSQDPREAAFF

v_call: TRBV11-3
j_call: TRBJ2-7
cdr3_aa: CASSLGEAGGSRQYF

v_call: TRBV6-5
j_call: TRBJ2-4
cdr3_aa: CASSPTGAKNIQYF

v_call: TRBV18
j_call: TRBJ2-6
cdr3_aa: CASSPSVSGANVLTF

v_call: TRBV4-2
j_call: TRBJ2-1
cdr3_aa: CASREDLGYNEQFF

v_call: TRBV7-9
j_call: TRBJ2-5
cdr3_aa: CASSLSGGPQETQYF

v_call: TRBV5-8
j_call: TRBJ1-6
cdr3_aa: CASSFQWNSPLHF

v_call: TRBV9
j_call: TRBJ2-2
cdr3_aa: CASSDRGNTGELFF

v_call: TRBV19
j_call: TRBJ2-7
cdr3_aa: CASGTSGVYEQYF

v_call: TRBV6-1
j_call: TRBJ1-6
cdr3_aa: CASRVQGRNSPLHF

v_call: TRBV25-1
j_call: TRBJ1-2
cdr3_aa: CASSPTGVNGYTF

v_call: TRBV5-4
j_call: TRBJ2-7
cdr3_aa: CASSPDRQPTYEQYF

v_call: TRBV2
j_call: TRBJ2-1
cdr3_aa: CASSLDGGFSNNEQFF

v_call: TRBV14
j_call: TRBJ2-7
cdr3_aa: CASSRGGEQYF

v_call: TRBV7-2
j_call: TRBJ2-7
cdr3_aa: CASSIPGTGKTYEQYF

v_call: TRBV5-1
j_call: TRBJ1-2
cdr3_aa: CASSLPGQTRGYTF

v_call: TRBV6-4
j_call: TRBJ1-2
cdr3_aa: CASSREPGNYGYTF

v_call: TRBV9
j_call: TRBJ2-3
cdr3_aa: CASSVAGGRTDTQYF

v_call: TRBV13
j_call: TRBJ2-1
cdr3_aa: CASSLTGNTYNEQFF

v_call: TRBV5-4
j_call: TRBJ2-5
cdr3_aa: CASSLETTPGRQETQYF

v_call: TRBV10-3
j_call: TRBJ1-2
cdr3_aa: CAISESREGYTF

v_call: TRBV5-5
j_call: TRBJ2-7
cdr3_aa: CASSGGLAGVWEQYF

v_call: TRBV25-1
j_call: TRBJ1-2
cdr3_aa: CASRGPNYGYTF

v_call: TRBV7-8
j_call: TRBJ2-5
cdr3_aa: CASSHGSVQETQYF

v_call: TRBV9
j_call: TRBJ2-1
cdr3_aa: CASSVYVAGGSYYNEQFF

v_call: TRBV5-1
j_call: TRBJ2-3
cdr3_aa: CASSLRSGDTQYF